This T cell receptor (beta chain) was captured in a study of cytomegalovirus exposure and HLA in healthy donors. The count of this clone is one. The CDR3 runs 17 residues. J was trimmed by 5 bases and V by 0 bases; bases with no gene match: 9. The germline CDR1 and CDR2 sequences are ENHRY and SYGVKD. It was with 60 Vbeta and 13 Jbeta primers that the PCR ran. Sequencing used immunoSEQ multiplex PCR; TCRdb keeps in-frame clones, though not all of them. Of about 220,000 clones in the sample, approximately 88% were seen once. The chain couples TRBV10-3 to TRBJ2-2, with TRBD1 matching over 7 bases. This TCR came from a boy between 2 and 10 years old in good health and CMV-seronegative. Sequenced: PBMCs. In nucleotides, the CDR3 is TGTGCCATCAGTGAGTCTTCAAACACAGGGGTTACCGGGGAGCTGTTTTTT. It encodes CAISESSNTGVTGELFF.